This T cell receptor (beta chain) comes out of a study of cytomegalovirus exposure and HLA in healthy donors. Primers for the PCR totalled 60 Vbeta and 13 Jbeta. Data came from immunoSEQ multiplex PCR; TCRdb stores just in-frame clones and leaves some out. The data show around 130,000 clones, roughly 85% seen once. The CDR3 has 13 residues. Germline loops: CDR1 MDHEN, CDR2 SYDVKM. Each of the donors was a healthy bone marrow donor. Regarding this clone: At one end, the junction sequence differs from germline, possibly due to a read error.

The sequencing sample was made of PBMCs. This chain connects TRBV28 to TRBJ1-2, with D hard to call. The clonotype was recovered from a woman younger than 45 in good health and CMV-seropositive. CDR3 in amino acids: CASSLFSPGGYAF. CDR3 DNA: TGTGCCAGCAGTTTATTTAGCCCGGGAGGCTACGCCTTC.